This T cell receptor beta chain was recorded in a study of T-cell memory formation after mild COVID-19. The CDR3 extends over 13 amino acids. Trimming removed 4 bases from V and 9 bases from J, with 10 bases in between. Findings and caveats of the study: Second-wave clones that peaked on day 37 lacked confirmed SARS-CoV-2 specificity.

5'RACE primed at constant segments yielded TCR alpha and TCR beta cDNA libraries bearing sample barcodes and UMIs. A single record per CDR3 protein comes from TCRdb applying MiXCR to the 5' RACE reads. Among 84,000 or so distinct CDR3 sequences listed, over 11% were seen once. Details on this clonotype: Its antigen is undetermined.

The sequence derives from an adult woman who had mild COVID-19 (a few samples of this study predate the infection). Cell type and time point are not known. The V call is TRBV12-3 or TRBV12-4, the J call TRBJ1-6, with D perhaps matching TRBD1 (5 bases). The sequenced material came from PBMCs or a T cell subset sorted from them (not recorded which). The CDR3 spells CASSWQGGSPLHF. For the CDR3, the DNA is TGTGCCAGCAGTTGGCAGGGCGGTTCACCCCTCCACTTT.